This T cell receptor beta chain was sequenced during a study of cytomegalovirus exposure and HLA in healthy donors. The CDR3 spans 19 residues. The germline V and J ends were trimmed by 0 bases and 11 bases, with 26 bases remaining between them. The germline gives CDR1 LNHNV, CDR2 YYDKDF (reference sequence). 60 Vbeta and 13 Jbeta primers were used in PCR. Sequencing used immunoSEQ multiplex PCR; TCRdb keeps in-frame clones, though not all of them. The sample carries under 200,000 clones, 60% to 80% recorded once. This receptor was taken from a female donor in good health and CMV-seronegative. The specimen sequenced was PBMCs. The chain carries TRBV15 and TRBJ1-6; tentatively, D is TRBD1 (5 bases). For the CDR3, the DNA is TGTGCCACCAGCAGAGATCTTGGCAGGGTATATGCCGGGTCGACACCCCTCCACTTT. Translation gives CATSRDLGRVYAGSTPLHF.